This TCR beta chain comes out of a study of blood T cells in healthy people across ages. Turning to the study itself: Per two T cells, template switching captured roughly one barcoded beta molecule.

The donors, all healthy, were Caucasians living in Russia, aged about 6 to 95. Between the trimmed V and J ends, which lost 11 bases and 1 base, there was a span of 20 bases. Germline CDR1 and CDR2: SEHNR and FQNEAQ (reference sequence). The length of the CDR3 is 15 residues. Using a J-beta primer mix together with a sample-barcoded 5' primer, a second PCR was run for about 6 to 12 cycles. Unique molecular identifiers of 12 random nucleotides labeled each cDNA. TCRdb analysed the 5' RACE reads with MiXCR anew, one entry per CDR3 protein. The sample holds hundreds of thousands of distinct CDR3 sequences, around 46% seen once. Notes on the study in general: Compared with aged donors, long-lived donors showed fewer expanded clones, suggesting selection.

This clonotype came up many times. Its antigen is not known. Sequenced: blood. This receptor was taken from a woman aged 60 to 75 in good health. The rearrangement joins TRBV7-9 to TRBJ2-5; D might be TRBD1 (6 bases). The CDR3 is CALNSHTGRQETQYF. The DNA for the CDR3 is TGTGCCCTGAACAGTCACACAGGGCGCCAAGAGACCCAGTACTTC.